The clone carrying this T cell receptor beta chain was seen only a few times. The germline gives CDR1 SGHRS, CDR2 YFSETQ. After removal of 4 bases from V and 6 bases from J, the junction contained 7 bases not matched to a gene. This CDR3 has 14 residues. In TCRdb, the RT-PCR reads were re-called with MiXCR into one record per CDR3 protein. The data show almost 700,000 distinct CDR3 sequences, over 12% seen once. The clonotype originates from a female donor in good health, serving as a healthy control. What was sequenced was memory CD4+ T cells from blood. V is TRBV5-1 and J is TRBJ2-7, with TRBD1 identical over 10 bases. The CDR3 loop is CASSRGTGVAEQYF. In DNA, the CDR3 is TGCGCCAGCAGCAGAGGGACAGGGGTCGCCGAGCAGTACTTC.